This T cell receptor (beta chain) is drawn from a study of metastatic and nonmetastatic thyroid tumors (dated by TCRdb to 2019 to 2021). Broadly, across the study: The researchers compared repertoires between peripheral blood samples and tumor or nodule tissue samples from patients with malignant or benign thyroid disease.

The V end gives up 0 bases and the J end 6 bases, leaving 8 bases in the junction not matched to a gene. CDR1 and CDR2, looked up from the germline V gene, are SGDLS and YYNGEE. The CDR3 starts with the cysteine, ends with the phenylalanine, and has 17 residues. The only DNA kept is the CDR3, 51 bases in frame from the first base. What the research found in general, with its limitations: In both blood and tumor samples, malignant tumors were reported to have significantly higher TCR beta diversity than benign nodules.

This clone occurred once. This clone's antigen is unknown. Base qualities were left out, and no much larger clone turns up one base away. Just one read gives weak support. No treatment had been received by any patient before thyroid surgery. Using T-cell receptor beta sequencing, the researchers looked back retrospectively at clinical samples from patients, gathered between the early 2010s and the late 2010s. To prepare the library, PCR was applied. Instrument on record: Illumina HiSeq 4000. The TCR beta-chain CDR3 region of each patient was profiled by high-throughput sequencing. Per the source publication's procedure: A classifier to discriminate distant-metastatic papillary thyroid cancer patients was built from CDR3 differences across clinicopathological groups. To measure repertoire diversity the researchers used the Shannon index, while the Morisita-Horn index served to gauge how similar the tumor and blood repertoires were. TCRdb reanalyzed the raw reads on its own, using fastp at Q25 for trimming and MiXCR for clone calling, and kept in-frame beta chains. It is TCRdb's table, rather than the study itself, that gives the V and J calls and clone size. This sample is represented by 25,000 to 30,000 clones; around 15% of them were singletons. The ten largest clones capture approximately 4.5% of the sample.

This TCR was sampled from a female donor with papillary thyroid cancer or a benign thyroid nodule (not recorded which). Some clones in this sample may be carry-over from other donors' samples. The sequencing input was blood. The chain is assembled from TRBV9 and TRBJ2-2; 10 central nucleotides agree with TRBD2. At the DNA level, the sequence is TGTGCCAGCAGCGTAGAAGCGGGGGGGCCAAGCTCCGGGGAGCTGTTTTTT. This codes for CASSVEAGGPSSGELFF.